The 23 T cell receptor beta chains presented below share a single source sample, sequenced in a study of T cell repertoires in cytomegalovirus infection. MiXCR, applied by TCRdb to the reads, yields one record per CDR3 protein. The table shows about 310,000 distinct CDR3 sequences, with around 25% occurring only once. Their antigens remain unidentified. The material was cultured PBMCs, obtained from culture after CMV antigen stimulation. The receptors derive from a human donor in good health (CMV status not recorded). Some clones in this sample may be carry-over from other donors' samples.

The chain uses TRBV2 and TRBJ1-2; D is uncertain. Per the germline V gene, CDR1 is SNHLY and CDR2 is FYNNEI. This CDR3 spans 14 amino acids. V lost 4 bases and J 5 bases, leaving 14 bases between the germline ends. The CDR3 spells CASSAKRAEYGYTF. The CDR3 DNA sequence: TGTGCCAGCAGTGCGAAGAGGGCAGAATATGGCTACACCTTC.

This clonotype appeared many times. The chain joins TRBV7-2 to TRBJ2-5; 9 nucleotides align to TRBD2. Germline loops: CDR1 SGHTA, CDR2 FQGNSA. Trimming cost V 5 bases and J 1 base; bases outside gene matches: 5. CDR3 length equals 15 residues. CDR3: CASSPQTSGQETQYF. Here the CDR3 DNA reads TGTGCCAGCAGCCCCCAGACTAGCGGCCAAGAGACCCAGTACTTC. Variable domain in full (rest from reference TRBV7-2 and TRBJ2-5): GAGVSQSPSNKVTEKGKDVELRCDPISGHTALYWYRQSLGQGLEFLIYFQGNSAPDKSGLPSDRFSAERTGGSVSTLTIQRTQQEDSAVYLCASSPQTSGQETQYFGPGTRLLVL.

The gene calls are TRBV4-1 and TRBJ2-3, with D unclear. Trimming removed 1 base at V and 0 bases at J, with 5 bases between. This CDR3 spans 14 amino acids. Germline-derived CDR1 and CDR2 are MGHRA and YSYEKL. CDR3 amino acids: CASSQVLSTDTQYF. The CDR3 coding sequence is TGCGCCAGCAGCCAAGTCCTTAGCACAGATACGCAGTATTTT.

A remark on this clonotype: It may be a read error: a sequence one base away is much more abundant. The rearrangement joins TRBV7-2 to TRBJ2-2; 7 bases fit TRBD1. Unmatched junction bases numbered 9, after V lost 3 bases and J lost 2 bases. CDR1 and CDR2 (germline): SGHTA, FQGNSA. The CDR3 is 17 residues long. The CDR3 bases are TGTGCCAGCAGCTTCTATTTCGGACAGGCAAACACCGGGGAGCTGTTTTTT. Its protein is CASSFYFGQANTGELFF.

This clonotype showed up just a few times. The J gene is TRBJ2-1, the V gene TRBV5-1, with 11 bases matching TRBD2. Germline CDR1 and CDR2: SGHRS and YFSETQ. The CDR3 spans 16 residues. The V gene end was trimmed by 0 bases and the J gene end by 3 bases; junction bases not matched to a gene: 2. CDR3 bases: TGCGCCAGCAGCTTGGTTAGCGGGAGGGGCTACAATGAGCAGTTCTTC. This sequence encodes CASSLVSGRGYNEQFF. Variable domain in full (rest from reference TRBV5-1 and TRBJ2-1): KAGVTQTPRYLIKTRGQQVTLSCSPISGHRSVSWYQQTPGQGLQFLFEYFSETQRNKGNFPGRFSGRQFSNSRSEMNVSTLELGDSALYLCASSLVSGRGYNEQFFGPGTRLTVL.

The V and J genes are TRBV20-1 and TRBJ1-5; the match to TRBD1 covers 7 bases. The V and J ends lost 7 bases and 8 bases, in that order; junction bases with no gene match: 14. The CDR3 totals 14 residues. Germline CDR1 and CDR2: DFQATT and SNEGSKA (reference sequence). The CDR3 DNA reads TGCAGTGTCACAAGACAGGGAGGTGGAAAGCCCCAGCATTTT. Protein: CSVTRQGGGKPQHF.

There are a few counts of this clonotype. The CDR3 region is CATLAFRLAGDEQYF. In DNA form, the CDR3 reads TGTGCCACCCTTGCCTTCCGTCTAGCGGGAGACGAGCAGTACTTC. The rearrangement joins TRBV28 to TRBJ2-7, with 10 bases that match TRBD2. Trimming took 10 bases from V and 5 from J; bases not matched to a gene: 14. The CDR3 is 15 amino acids. The germline V gene encodes CDR1 MDHEN and CDR2 SYDVKM.

The chain couples TRBV28 to TRBJ1-4; D is possibly TRBD1 (5 bases). CDR1 and CDR2 (germline): MDHEN, SYDVKM. V shed 2 bases and J shed 8 bases, with 6 bases lying between them. This CDR3 has 12 amino acids. The CDR3 coding sequence is TGTGCCAGCAGTTTACGGGGGGAAAAACTGTTTTTT. Its protein product is CASSLRGEKLFF.

This chain links TRBV11-2 with TRBJ2-3; 8 bases fit TRBD2. The CDR3 extends over 15 amino acids. The germline V gene encodes CDR1 SGHAT and CDR2 FQNNGV. V lost 4 bases, J lost 3 bases, and 6 bases stayed unmatched. CDR3 DNA: TGTGCCAGCAGCTGGCAAAGCGGGAGTACAGATACGCAGTATTTT. Residues: CASSWQSGSTDTQYF.

This clonotype was picked up many times. J is TRBJ1-2 and V is TRBV29-1, with 7 bases fitting TRBD1. V shed 0 bases and J 4 bases; nucleotides not matched to a gene: 11. The V gene's germline CDR1 is SQVTM and CDR2 ANQGSEA. This CDR3 comprises 16 residues. The CDR3 loop reads CSVEDLGQGVSYGYTF. In DNA, the CDR3 is TGCAGCGTTGAAGATCTTGGGCAGGGGGTATCCTATGGCTACACCTTC.

The CDR3 here is CASSMTGTPDTQYF. CDR3 coding DNA: TGTGCCAGTAGTATGACAGGGACCCCCGATACGCAGTATTTT. The V call is TRBV19, the J call TRBJ2-3; 7 nucleotides align to TRBD1. Germline V lookup: CDR1 LNHDA, CDR2 SQIVND (reference sequence). V was pared by 3 bases and J by 6 bases, with 6 bases of the junction left unmatched. CDR3 length: 14 residues.

This clonotype was observed a handful of times. The chain links TRBV27 to TRBJ2-1; D is perhaps TRBD1 (6 bases). Germline V gives CDR1 MNHEY, CDR2 SMNVEV (reference sequence). The length of the CDR3 is 12 residues. The V gene lost 11 bases and the J gene lost 5 bases, with 13 bases spanning the gap. DNA for the CDR3: TGTGCCCTCGGGACACCCAACAATGAGCAGTTCTTC. Translated: CALGTPNNEQFF.

Only a few counts were recorded for this clonotype. The genes are TRBV5-1 and TRBJ2-5; 11 positions match TRBD2. CDR1 is SGHRS, CDR2 YFSETQ, per germline. The CDR3 sequence is 15 residues long. J was trimmed by 3 bases and V by 4 bases; bases with no gene match: 5. CDR3 in DNA: TGCGCCAGCAGCCGCCAGGGACTAGCGGAAGAGACCCAGTACTTC. As protein: CASSRQGLAEETQYF.

The chain links TRBV6-1 to TRBJ2-5, with 10 nucleotides matching TRBD1. V lost 5 bases, J lost 9 bases, and 6 bases stayed unmatched. This CDR3 spans 13 amino acids. Germline CDR1 and CDR2: MNHNS and SASEGT. CDR3 residues: CASSSGTGEAQYF. The CDR3 coding sequence is TGTGCCAGCAGTTCCGGGACAGGGGAGGCCCAGTACTTC.

In its sample, this clonotype was seen many times. This chain joins TRBV7-8 and TRBJ2-3, with TRBD2 matching over 7 bases. CDR3 size: 15 residues. The V gene end was trimmed by 1 base and the J gene end by 6 bases; junction bases not matched to a gene: 7. CDR1 and CDR2 from the germline V gene are SGHVS and FQNEAQ. The DNA for the CDR3 is TGTGCCAGCAGCTTAGGGACTAGTGGAGGGGATACGCAGTATTTT. It encodes CASSLGTSGGDTQYF.

This clonotype was picked up a small number of times. The V gene is TRBV7-9, the J gene TRBJ1-4; TRBD1 is a possible D gene (6 bases). Germline V gene lookup returns CDR1 SEHNR and CDR2 FQNEAQ (reference sequence). The CDR3 contains 12 residues. V dropped 3 bases and J dropped 7 bases, with 6 bases sitting between them. CDR3 DNA: TGTGCCAGCAGCTTCAGGGGTGAAAAACTGTTTTTT. Translated, it gives CASSFRGEKLFF.

This clonotype was counted between two and nine times. V gene TRBV6-2 or TRBV6-3 combines with J gene TRBJ2-1; 7 bases line up with TRBD1. There are 13 residues in the CDR3. With 7 bases clipped from V and 4 bases from J, the junction kept 4 bases outside the gene matches. Germline V lookup: CDR1 MNHEY, CDR2 SVGEGT. The CDR3 bases are TGTGCCAGCACCCAGGGGGATTACAATGAGCAGTTCTTC. Protein sequence: CASTQGDYNEQFF.

This chain uses TRBV28 with TRBJ2-1, with D perhaps TRBD1 (6 bases). There are 14 residues in the CDR3. Deletions cut 10 bases from V and 9 bases from J, with 22 bases between. In germline, CDR1 is MDHEN, CDR2 SYDVKM. The CDR3 spells CATGLGQGRSEQFF. Here the CDR3 DNA reads TGTGCCACCGGCCTGGGGCAGGGGCGGTCTGAGCAGTTCTTC.

In this sample, this clonotype turned up a few times. J is TRBJ2-3 and V is TRBV29-1; 7 nucleotides agree with TRBD2. This CDR3 spans 13 amino acids. From germline, CDR1 is SQVTM and CDR2 ANQGSEA. V trimming: 4 bases; J trimming: 2 bases; junction bases outside the gene matches: 3. CDR3 coding DNA: TGCAGCGTTGGGCGGGAGCTCACAGATACGCAGTATTTT. Residues: CSVGRELTDTQYF.

This chain links TRBV12-3 or TRBV12-4 with TRBJ1-3; D is perhaps TRBD1 (6 bases). This CDR3 has 16 residues. The ends were cut back, 3 bases at V and 0 bases at J, with 12 bases in the middle. CDR3 residues: CASSFLTGGSGNTIYF. The CDR3 region has the DNA TGTGCCAGCAGTTTCCTGACAGGCGGCTCTGGAAACACCATATATTTT.

The chain links TRBV6-2 or TRBV6-3 to TRBJ2-2; a weak D match, TRBD1 (6 bases). The CDR3 totals 15 residues. Trimming cost V 4 bases and J 7 bases, with 16 bases left between them. Germline CDR1 reads MNHEY; CDR2 reads SVGEGT. CDR3 sequence: CASSWDTPAIGELFF. CDR3 nucleotide sequence: TGTGCCAGCAGTTGGGACACACCTGCCATCGGGGAGCTGTTTTTT.

V usage is TRBV12-3 or TRBV12-4 and J usage is TRBJ1-2; D not resolved. Trimming removed 7 bases at V and 5 bases at J, with 8 bases between. This CDR3 contains 11 residues. The CDR3 here is CASKQLYGYTF. The CDR3 nucleotides read TGTGCCAGCAAGCAGTTGTATGGCTACACCTTC.

This chain connects TRBV4-2 to TRBJ1-1; D is possibly TRBD1 (5 bases). The CDR3 spans 14 residues. With 2 bases removed from V and 1 base from J, the gap between germline ends came to 8 bases. Germline CDR1 reads LGHNA; CDR2 reads YNFKEQ. CDR3 protein: CASSQIGGNTEAFF. In nucleotides, the CDR3 is TGTGCCAGCAGCCAAATTGGGGGGAACACTGAAGCTTTCTTT.